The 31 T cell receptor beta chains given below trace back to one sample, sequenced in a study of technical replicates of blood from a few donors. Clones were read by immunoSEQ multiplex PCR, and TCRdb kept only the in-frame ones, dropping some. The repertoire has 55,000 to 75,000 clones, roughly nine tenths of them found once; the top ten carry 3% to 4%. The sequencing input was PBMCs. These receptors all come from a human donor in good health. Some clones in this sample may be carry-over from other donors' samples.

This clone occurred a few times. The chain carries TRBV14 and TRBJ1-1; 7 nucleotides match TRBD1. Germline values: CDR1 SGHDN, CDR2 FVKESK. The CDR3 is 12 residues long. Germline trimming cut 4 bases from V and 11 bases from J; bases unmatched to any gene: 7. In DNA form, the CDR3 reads TGTGCCAGCAGCCGGACAGGACTAAGGGCTTTCTTT. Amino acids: CASSRTGLRAFF. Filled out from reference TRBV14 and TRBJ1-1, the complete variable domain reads EAGVTQFPSHSVIEKGQTVTLRCDPISGHDNLYWYRRVMGKEIKFLLHFVKESKQDESGMPNNRFLAERTGGTYSTLKVQPAELEDSGVYFCASSRTGLRAFFGQGTRLTVV.

The CDR3 sequence: CASSFRSDTQYF. The CDR3 DNA reads as TGTGCCAGCAGCTTCCGGTCAGATACGCAGTATTTT. The chain combines TRBV11-2 with TRBJ2-3; D unresolved. Germline loops: CDR1 SGHAT, CDR2 FQNNGV. V was cut by 3 bases and J by 4 bases, with 5 bases left in between. The CDR3 extends over 12 amino acids. Supplemented by reference TRBV11-2 and TRBJ2-3, the full variable domain reads EAGVAQSPRYKIIEKRQSVAFWCNPISGHATLYWYQQILGQGPKLLIQFQNNGVVDDSQLPKDRFSAERLKGVDSTLKIQPAKLEDSAVYLCASSFRSDTQYFGPGTRLTVL.

In DNA form, the CDR3 reads TGTGCCAGCAGCCACTATACAGAGAACACTGAAGCTTTCTTT. Translated, it gives CASSHYTENTEAFF. J is TRBJ1-1 and V is TRBV4-2; D not certain. V lost 3 bases to trimming and J lost 1 base, with 9 bases between them. The CDR3 consists of 14 residues. Germline V lookup: CDR1 LGHNA, CDR2 YNFKEQ.

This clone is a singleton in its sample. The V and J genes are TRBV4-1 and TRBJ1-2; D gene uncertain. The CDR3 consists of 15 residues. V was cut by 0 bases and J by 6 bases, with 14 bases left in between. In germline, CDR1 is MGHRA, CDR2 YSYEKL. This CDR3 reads CASSQDPGTSDGYTF. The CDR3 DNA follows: TGCGCCAGCAGCCAAGATCCGGGAACTAGTGATGGCTACACCTTC.

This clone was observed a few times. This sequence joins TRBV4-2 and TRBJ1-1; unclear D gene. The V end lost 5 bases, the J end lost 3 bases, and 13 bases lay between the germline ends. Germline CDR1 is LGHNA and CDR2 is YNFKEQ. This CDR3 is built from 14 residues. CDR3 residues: CASSTQNGDTEAFF. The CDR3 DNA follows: TGTGCCAGCAGCACACAAAACGGGGACACTGAAGCTTTCTTT.

The CDR3 DNA reads as TGTGCCAGCAGCTTTCGGGGTGGCTATGGCTACACCTTC. Its translation: CASSFRGGYGYTF. This chain uses TRBV11-3 with TRBJ1-2; D call uncertain. V lost 3 bases and J 4 bases, leaving 9 bases between the germline ends. Germline V lookup: CDR1 SGHNT, CDR2 YENEEA. This CDR3 comprises 13 residues.

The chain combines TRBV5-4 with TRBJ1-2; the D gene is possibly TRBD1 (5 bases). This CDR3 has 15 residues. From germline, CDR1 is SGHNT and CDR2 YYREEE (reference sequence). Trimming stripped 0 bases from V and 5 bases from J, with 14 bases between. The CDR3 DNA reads TGTGCCAGCAGCTTGGGTGCCAGGGTCGATTATGGCTACACCTTC. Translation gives CASSLGARVDYGYTF.

CDR3 protein: CASSYRGYEQYF. The CDR3 bases are TGTGCCAGCAGCTACAGGGGTTACGAGCAGTACTTC. The V call is TRBV7-9, the J call TRBJ2-7, with 7 positions matching TRBD1. This CDR3 has 12 amino acids. Looked up from germline, CDR1 is SEHNR and CDR2 is FQNEAQ (reference sequence). With V trimmed by 4 bases and J by 4 bases, 1 base remained unmatched.

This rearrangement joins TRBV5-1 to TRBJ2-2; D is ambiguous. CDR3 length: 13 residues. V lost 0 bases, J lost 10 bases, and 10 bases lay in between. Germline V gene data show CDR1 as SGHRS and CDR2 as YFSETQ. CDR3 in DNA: TGCGCCAGCAGCTTGGGAGAACTGAAGGAGCTGTTTTTT. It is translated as CASSLGELKELFF.

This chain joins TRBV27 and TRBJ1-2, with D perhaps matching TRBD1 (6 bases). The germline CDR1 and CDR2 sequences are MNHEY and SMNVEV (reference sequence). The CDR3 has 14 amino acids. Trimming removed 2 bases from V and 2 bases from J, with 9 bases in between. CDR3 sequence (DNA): TGTGCCAGCAGTTTAAAAGGGACAAACTATGGCTACACCTTC. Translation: CASSLKGTNYGYTF.

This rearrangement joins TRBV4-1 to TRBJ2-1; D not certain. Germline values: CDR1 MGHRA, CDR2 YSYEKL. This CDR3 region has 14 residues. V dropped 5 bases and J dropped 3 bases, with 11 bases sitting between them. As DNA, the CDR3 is TGCGCCAGCAGCTCCTTGAGAGGCTACAATGAGCAGTTCTTC. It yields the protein CASSSLRGYNEQFF.

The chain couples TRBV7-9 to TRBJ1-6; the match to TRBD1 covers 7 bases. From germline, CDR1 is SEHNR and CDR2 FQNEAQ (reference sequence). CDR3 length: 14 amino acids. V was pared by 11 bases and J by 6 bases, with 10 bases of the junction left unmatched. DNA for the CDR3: TGTGCCGGAACGGGGGACAGCCTTAATTCACCCCTCCACTTT. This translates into CAGTGDSLNSPLHF.

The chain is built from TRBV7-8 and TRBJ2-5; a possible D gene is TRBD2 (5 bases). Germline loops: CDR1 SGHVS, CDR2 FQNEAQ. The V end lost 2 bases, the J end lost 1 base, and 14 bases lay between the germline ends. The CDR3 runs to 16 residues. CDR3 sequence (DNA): TGTGCCAGCAGCTTAATGTTAGCTAGCATCCAAGAGACCCAGTACTTC. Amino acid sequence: CASSLMLASIQETQYF.

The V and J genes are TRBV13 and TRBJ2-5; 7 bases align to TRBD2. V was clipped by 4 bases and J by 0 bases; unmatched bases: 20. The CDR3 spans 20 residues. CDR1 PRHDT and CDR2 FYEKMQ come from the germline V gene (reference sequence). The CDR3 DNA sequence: TGTGCCAGCAGCTCCGCGGGGCCCCAGCGGGATGTCCCCTACCAAGAGACCCAGTACTTC. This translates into CASSSAGPQRDVPYQETQYF.

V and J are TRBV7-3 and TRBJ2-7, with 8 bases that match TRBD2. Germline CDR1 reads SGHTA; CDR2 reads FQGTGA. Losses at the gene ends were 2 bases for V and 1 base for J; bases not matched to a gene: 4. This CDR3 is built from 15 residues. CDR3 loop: CASSLYASGSYEQYF. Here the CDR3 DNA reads TGTGCCAGCAGCTTATATGCTAGCGGGTCCTACGAGCAGTACTTC.

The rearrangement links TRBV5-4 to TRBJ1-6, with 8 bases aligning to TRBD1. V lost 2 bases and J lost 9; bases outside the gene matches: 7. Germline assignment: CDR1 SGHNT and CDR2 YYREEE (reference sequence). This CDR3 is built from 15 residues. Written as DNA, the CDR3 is TGTGCCAGCAGCTTTCAGGGGGCGAGGGGTTCACCCCTCCACTTT. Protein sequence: CASSFQGARGSPLHF. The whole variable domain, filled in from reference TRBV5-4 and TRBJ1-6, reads ETGVTQSPTHLIKTRGQQVTLRCSSQSGHNTVSWYQQALGQGPQFIFQYYREEENGRGNFPPRFSGLQFPNYSSELNVNALELDDSALYLCASSFQGARGSPLHFGNGTRLTVT.

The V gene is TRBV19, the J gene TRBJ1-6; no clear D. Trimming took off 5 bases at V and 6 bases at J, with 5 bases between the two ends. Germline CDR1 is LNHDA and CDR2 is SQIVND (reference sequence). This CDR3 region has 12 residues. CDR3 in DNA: TGTGCCAGTAGTCTACCTAATTCACCCCTCCACTTT. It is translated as CASSLPNSPLHF.

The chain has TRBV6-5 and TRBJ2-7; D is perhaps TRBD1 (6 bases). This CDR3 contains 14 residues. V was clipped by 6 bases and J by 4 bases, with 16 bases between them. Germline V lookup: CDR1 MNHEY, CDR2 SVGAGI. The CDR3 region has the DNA TGTGCCAGCAGGCCACAGGGTTCTGGGTACGAGCAGTACTTC. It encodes CASRPQGSGYEQYF.

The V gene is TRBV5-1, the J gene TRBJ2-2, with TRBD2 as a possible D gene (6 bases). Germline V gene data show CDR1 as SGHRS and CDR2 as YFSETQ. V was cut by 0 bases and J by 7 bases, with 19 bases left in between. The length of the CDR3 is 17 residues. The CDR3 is CASSLVLVGGNDGELFF. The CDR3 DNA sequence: TGCGCCAGCAGCTTGGTCCTAGTGGGGGGTAACGACGGGGAGCTGTTTTTT.

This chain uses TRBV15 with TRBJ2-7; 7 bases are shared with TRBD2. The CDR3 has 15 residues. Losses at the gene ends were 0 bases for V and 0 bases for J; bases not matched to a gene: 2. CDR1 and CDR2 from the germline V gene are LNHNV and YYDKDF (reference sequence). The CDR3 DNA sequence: TGTGCCACCAGCAGAGAGGGGGGGAGCTCCTACGAGCAGTACTTC. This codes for CATSREGGSSYEQYF.

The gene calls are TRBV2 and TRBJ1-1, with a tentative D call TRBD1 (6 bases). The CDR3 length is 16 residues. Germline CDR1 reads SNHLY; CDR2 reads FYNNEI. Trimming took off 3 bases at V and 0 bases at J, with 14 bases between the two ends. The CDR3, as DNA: TGTGCCAGCAGTGAGGTAACAGGGATAATGAACACTGAAGCTTTCTTT. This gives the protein CASSEVTGIMNTEAFF.

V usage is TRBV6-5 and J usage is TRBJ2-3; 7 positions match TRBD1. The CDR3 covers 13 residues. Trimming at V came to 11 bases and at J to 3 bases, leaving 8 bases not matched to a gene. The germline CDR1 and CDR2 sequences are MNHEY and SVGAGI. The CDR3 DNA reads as TGTGCCGGATTCAGACAGGGAACAGATACGCAGTATTTT. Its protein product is CAGFRQGTDTQYF.

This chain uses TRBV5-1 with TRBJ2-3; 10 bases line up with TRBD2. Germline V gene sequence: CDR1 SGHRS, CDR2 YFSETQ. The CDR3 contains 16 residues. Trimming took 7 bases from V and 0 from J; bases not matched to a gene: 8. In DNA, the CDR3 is TGCGCCAGCCGAAGGACTAGCGGAGCTAGCACAGATACGCAGTATTTT. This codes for CASRRTSGASTDTQYF.

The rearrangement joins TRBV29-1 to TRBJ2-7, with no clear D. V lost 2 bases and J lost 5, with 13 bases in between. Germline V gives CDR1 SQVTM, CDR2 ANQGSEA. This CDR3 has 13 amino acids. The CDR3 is CSVEYGLTNEQYF. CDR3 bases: TGCAGCGTTGAATACGGTCTAACCAACGAGCAGTACTTC.

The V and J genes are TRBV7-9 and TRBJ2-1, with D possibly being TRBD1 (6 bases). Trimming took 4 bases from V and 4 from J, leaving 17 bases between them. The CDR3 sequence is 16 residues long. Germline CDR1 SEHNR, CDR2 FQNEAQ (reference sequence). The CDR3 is CASSSDSGRKYNEQFF. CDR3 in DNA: TGTGCCAGCAGCTCGGACAGTGGGCGGAAGTACAATGAGCAGTTCTTC.

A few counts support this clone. The CDR3 DNA follows: TGTGCCAGCAGCTTACAAGGCGCGGGAGGTACCGGGGAGCTGTTTTTT. Amino acids: CASSLQGAGGTGELFF. The rearrangement joins TRBV7-7 to TRBJ2-2, with TRBD2 identical over 8 bases. This CDR3 has 16 residues. Trimming removed 2 bases from V and 5 bases from J; junction bases left unmatched: 7. Germline V CDR1 and CDR2: SSHAT, FNYEAQ (reference sequence). The variable domain in full, completed from reference TRBV7-7 and TRBJ2-2, reads GAGVSQSPRYKVTKRGQDVTLRCDPISSHATLYWYQQALGQGPEFLTYFNYEAQPDKSGLPSDRFSAERPEGSISTLTIQRTEQRDSAMYRCASSLQGAGGTGELFFGEGSRLTVL.

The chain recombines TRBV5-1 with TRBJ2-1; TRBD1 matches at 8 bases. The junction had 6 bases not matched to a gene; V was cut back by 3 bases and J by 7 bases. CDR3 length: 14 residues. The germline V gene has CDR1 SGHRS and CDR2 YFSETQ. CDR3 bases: TGCGCCAGCAGCTCGGGACAGGATATGAATGAGCAGTTCTTC. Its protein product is CASSSGQDMNEQFF.

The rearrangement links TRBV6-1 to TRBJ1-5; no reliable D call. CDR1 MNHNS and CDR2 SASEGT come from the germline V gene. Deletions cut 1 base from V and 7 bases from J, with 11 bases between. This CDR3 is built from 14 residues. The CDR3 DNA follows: TGTGCCAGCAGTGAAGACGGGTCTTGGCAGCCCCAGCATTTT. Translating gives CASSEDGSWQPQHF.

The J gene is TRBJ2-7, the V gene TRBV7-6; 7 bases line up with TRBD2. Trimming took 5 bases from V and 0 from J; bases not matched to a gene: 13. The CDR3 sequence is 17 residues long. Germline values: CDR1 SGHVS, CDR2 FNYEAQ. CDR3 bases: TGTGCCAGCAGCCAAAATACGGGGGGAGGTTACTCCTACGAGCAGTACTTC. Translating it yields CASSQNTGGGYSYEQYF.

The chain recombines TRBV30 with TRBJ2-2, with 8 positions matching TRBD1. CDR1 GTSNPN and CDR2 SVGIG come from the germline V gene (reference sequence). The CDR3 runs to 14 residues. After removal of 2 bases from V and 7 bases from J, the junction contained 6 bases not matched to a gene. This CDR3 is CAWSIDRGGGELFF. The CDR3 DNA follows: TGTGCCTGGAGTATCGACAGGGGCGGCGGGGAGCTGTTTTTT.

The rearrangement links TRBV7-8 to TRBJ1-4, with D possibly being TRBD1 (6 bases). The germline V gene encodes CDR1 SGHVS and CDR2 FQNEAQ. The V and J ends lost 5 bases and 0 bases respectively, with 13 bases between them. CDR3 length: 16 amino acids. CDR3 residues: CASSAWTAATNEKLFF. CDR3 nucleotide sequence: TGTGCCAGCAGCGCCTGGACAGCCGCAACTAATGAAAAACTGTTTTTT.